Listed below are T cell receptor beta chains from one sample, sequenced in a study of blood T cell repertoires in COVID-19. Measured with immunoSEQ multiplex PCR; TCRdb has only the in-frame clones, and not every one. The table includes tens of thousands of clones, more than 80% detected once. The sequencing sample was made of peripheral blood. The receptor set was obtained from a woman of 80 years or more with acute or convalescent COVID-19. Each CDR3 is given with its conserved first and last residue. D genes are given only for firm matches. Size is omitted from some rows. Given values are once, few, many or a class for expanded clones.

>NA|13|TRBJ2-7|NA|TRBV12-5
TGTGCTAGTGGTTTACCCACTAGGTCCGAGCAGTACTTC
CASGLPTRSEQYF
>few|16|TRBJ2-2|TRBD2|TRBV27
TGTGCCAGCAGACCCCTCGGACTAGCGGGGCCCGGGGAGCTGTTTTTT
CASRPLGLAGPGELFF
>NA|12|TRBJ1-2|NA|TRBV6-1
TGTGCCAGCAGTGACAGGGCCCGGGGCTACACCTTC
CASSDRARGYTF
>once|14|TRBJ1-2|TRBD1|TRBV5-1
TGCGCCAGCAGCTTGGCCACAGGGGGCAGTGGCTACACCTTC
CASSLATGGSGYTF
>once|14|TRBJ2-7|TRBD1|TRBV6-5
TGTGCCAGCGCCTCCGGACAGGGTGTCTACGAGCAGTACTTC
CASASGQGVYEQYF
>NA|14|TRBJ2-5|NA|TRBV27
TGTGCCAGCAGTTTTTCCGGACGGAGGGAGACCCAGTACTTC
CASSFSGRRETQYF
>once|15|TRBJ2-1|NA|TRBV5-1
TGCGCCAGCAGCTTGGGTCCCGGGTCTCAAAATGAGCAGTTCTTC
CASSLGPGSQNEQFF
>NA|14|TRBJ2-5|NA|TRBV5-1
TGCGCCAGCAGCTCGACAGGAAACCAAGAGACCCAGTACTTC
CASSSTGNQETQYF
>NA|19|TRBJ2-1|NA|TRBV21-1
TGTGCCAGCAGCATACAAGAGGCTAGCGGGAGAAGGGGGCCCAATGAGCAGTTCTTC
CASSIQEASGRRGPNEQFF
>NA|14|TRBJ1-5|TRBD1|TRBV18
TGTGCCAGCTCACCTGACAGGGGAGGGCAGCCCCAGCATTTT
CASSPDRGGQPQHF
>NA|16|TRBJ2-7|NA|TRBV7-9
TGTGCCAGCAGCTCCGTTACTACACTAGGTGGCTACGAGCAGTACTTC
CASSSVTTLGGYEQYF
>NA|11|TRBJ1-1|NA|TRBV12-3/TRBV12-4
TGTGCCAGCTCCGGGAGAACTGAAGCTTTCTTT
CASSGRTEAFF
>NA|16|TRBJ1-1|NA|TRBV5-5
TGTGCCAGCAGCTTGGGGCCAGGGCGTTTAGGCACTGAAGCTTTCTTT
CASSLGPGRLGTEAFF
>NA|16|TRBJ1-2|TRBD1|TRBV7-9
TGTGCCAGCAGCTTACCGACCCAACAGGGGGCGGGGGGCTACACCTTC
CASSLPTQQGAGGYTF
>NA|10|TRBJ1-2|NA|TRBV20-1
TGCAGTGCTCCGCAGTATGGCTACACCTTC
CSAPQYGYTF
>NA|15|TRBJ1-5|TRBD1|TRBV15
TGTGCCACCGCCAGGCAGGGGGCAGCGAATCAGCCCCAGCATTTT
CATARQGAANQPQHF
>NA|16|TRBJ2-7|TRBD2|TRBV7-2
TGTGCCAGCAGCTTAACGTCGGCTAGCGGGGGGTACGAGCAGTACTTC
CASSLTSASGGYEQYF
>NA|14|TRBJ1-1|NA|TRBV7-9
TGTGCCAGCAGCTCCGGGACACGGAACACTGAAGCTTTCTTT
CASSSGTRNTEAFF
>NA|14|TRBJ1-1|NA|TRBV20-1
TGCAGTGCTAGTCACGCCCCGGGGGACACTGAAGCTTTCTTT
CSASHAPGDTEAFF
>NA|15|TRBJ2-1|NA|TRBV6-5
TGTGCCAGCAGTTACAATCTAGCCATACGGAATGAGCAGTTCTTC
CASSYNLAIRNEQFF
>NA|14|TRBJ1-4|TRBD1|TRBV30
TGTGCCTGGAGTTGGGGACAGGGCAATGAAAAACTGTTTTTT
CAWSWGQGNEKLFF
>NA|15|TRBJ2-2|TRBD2|TRBV18
TGTGCCAGCTCGGAACTAGCGGGGGAGACCGGGGAGCTGTTTTTT
CASSELAGETGELFF
>NA|15|TRBJ2-5|TRBD1|TRBV11-2
TGTGCCAGCAGACCCGGACAGGGCGTAAAAGAGACCCAGTACTTC
CASRPGQGVKETQYF
>NA|13|TRBJ2-7|TRBD2|TRBV3-1/TRBV3-2
TGTGCCAGCAGTCCAGGACTAGCGGGAGAAATCTACTTC
CASSPGLAGEIYF
>NA|16|TRBJ2-1|TRBD2|TRBV19
TGTGCCAGTAGTGAGACTAGCGGGGGTTTCTACAATGAGCAGTTCTTC
CASSETSGGFYNEQFF